Below, one T cell receptor beta chain is given with its context. This entry belongs to a study of blood T cell repertoires in COVID-19. Profiling relied on immunoSEQ multiplex PCR, and the TCRdb table lists in-frame clones only, not all of them. The sample yields 150,000 to 200,000 clones, around 84% seen once. Germline lookup yields CDR1 SGHAT and CDR2 FQNNGV. The CDR3 covers 13 residues. The V end lost 0 bases, the J end lost 4 bases, and 7 bases lay between the germline ends. The chain is built from TRBV11-2 and TRBJ2-7; D is uncertain. This clonotype was obtained from a man between 25 and 39 years old with active or convalescent COVID-19. The sample taken for sequencing was peripheral blood. For the CDR3, the DNA is TGTGCCAGCAGCTTAGATTTCAGGTACGAGCAGTACTTC. Translating it yields CASSLDFRYEQYF.